Sequencing of this T cell receptor (beta chain) was carried out in a study of blood T cell repertoires in COVID-19. Looking at the study overall: Nucleic acid was either cDNA or gDNA, and it came from T cells, B-cell-depleted T cells, or PBMCs.

Cohorts were determined from participant-reported clinical history. Recovery among Cohort 3 donors was established by two negative PCRs, clearance, or symptom resolution. Germline CDR1 reads SGHDT; CDR2 reads YYEEEE. The CDR3 contains 17 residues. With 4 bases clipped from V and 4 bases from J, the junction kept 13 bases outside the gene matches. Per the original methods: Quantification of nucleated cells was approximated via reference gene primer amplification. Generated by immunoSEQ multiplex PCR, the TCRdb table keeps only in-frame clones and is missing some. For V, J and clone size, that table is used; D and trimming come from the DNA. The sample includes some 380,000 clones, around 87% of them seen just once.

This receptor was identified in a man in his thirties or forties who had recovered from COVID-19. The sequenced material came from PBMCs or T cells enriched from blood (not recorded which). This chain joins TRBV5-6 and TRBJ1-2; TRBD1 matches 10 bases. The CDR3 spells CASSPTTGGFLGYGYTF. The CDR3 DNA sequence: TGTGCCAGCAGCCCCACGACAGGGGGCTTTCTGGGCTATGGCTACACCTTC.